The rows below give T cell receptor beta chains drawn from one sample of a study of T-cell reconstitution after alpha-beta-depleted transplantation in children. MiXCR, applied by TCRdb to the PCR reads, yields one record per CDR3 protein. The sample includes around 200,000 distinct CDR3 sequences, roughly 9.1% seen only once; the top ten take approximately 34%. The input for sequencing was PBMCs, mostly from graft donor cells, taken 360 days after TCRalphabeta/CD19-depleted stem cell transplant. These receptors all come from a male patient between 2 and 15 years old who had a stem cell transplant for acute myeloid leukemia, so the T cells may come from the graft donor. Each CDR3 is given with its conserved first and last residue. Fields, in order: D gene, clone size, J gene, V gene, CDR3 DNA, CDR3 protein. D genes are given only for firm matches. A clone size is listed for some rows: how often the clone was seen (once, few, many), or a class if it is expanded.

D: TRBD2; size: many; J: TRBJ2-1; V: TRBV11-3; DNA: TGTGCCAGCAGCACCTGGGGACTAGCGGGAGAGGTGGGTGAGCAGTTCTTC; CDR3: CASSTWGLAGEVGEQFF
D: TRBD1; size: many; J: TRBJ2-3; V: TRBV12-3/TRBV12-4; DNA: TGTGCCAGCAGTACTTACAGACAGGGATTGCCAGATACGCAGTATTTT; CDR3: CASSTYRQGLPDTQYF
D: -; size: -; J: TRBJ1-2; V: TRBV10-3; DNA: TGTGCCATCAGTGAAGAGGACGCGGTGGGCTACACCTTC; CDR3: CAISEEDAVGYTF
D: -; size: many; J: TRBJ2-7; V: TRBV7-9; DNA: TGTGCCAGCAGCTTCACCGGGACACACTACGAGCAGTACTTC; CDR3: CASSFTGTHYEQYF
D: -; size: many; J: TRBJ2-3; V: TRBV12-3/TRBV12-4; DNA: TGTGCCAGCACCCACGACTATCCGGGTTACGGTCAGTATTTT; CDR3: CASTHDYPGYGQYF
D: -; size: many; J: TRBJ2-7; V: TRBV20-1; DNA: TGCAGTGCTCTGATGCTTTACGAGCAGTACTTC; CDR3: CSALMLYEQYF
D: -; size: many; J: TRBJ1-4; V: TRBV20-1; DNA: TGCAGTGCTAGGGATAAAGTTCGCGGCCTTAATGAAAAACTGTTTTTT; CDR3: CSARDKVRGLNEKLFF
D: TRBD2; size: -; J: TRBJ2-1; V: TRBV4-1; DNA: TGCGCCAGCAGCCAAGATTTCGAGATTTCTAGCGGGAGTACGAATGAGCAGTTCTTC; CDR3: CASSQDFEISSGSTNEQFF
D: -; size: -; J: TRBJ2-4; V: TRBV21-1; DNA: TGTGCCAGCAGCCTAGAAGTAGTAGCCAAAAACATTCAGTACTTC; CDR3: CASSLEVVAKNIQYF
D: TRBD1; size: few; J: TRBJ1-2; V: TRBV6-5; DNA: TGTGCCAGCAGTTACAGGACAGGGAGGAATGGCTACACCTTC; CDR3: CASSYRTGRNGYTF
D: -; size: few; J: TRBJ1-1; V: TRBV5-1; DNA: TGCGCCAGCAGCACCGAGGGATCCACTGAAGCTTTCTTT; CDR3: CASSTEGSTEAFF
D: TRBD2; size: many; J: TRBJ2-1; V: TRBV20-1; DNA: TGCAGTGCTAGAAGATCTAGCGGTTACAATGAGCAGTTCTTC; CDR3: CSARRSSGYNEQFF
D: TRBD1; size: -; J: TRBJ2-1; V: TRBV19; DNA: TGTGCCAGTAGTAGGAGACAGGGGGTTTATGAGCAGTTCTTC; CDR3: CASSRRQGVYEQFF
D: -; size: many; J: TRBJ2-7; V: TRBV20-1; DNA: TGCAGTGCCCGTTTTCTCTCCTACGAGCAGTACTTC; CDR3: CSARFLSYEQYF
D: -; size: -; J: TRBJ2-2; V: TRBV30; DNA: TGTGCCTGGAGGGGAGCCGCGAACACCGGGGAGCTGTTTTTT; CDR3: CAWRGAANTGELFF
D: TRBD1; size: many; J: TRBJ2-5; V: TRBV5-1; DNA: TGCGCCAGCAGCTTACAGGGGGCGATACAAGAGACCCAGTACTTC; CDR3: CASSLQGAIQETQYF
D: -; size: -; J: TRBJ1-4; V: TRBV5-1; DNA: TGCGCCAGCAGGGACAGCCACAATGAAAAACTGTTTTTT; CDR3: CASRDSHNEKLFF
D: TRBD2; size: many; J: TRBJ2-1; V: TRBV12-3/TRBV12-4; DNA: TGTGCCAGCAGTTTAGGATTTAGGGGACTAGCGGGAGGGCCAGGAGATGAGCAGTTCTTC; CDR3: CASSLGFRGLAGGPGDEQFF
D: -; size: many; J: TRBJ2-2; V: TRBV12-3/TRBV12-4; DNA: TGTGCCAGCAAGGACCCCCCATCCCGGGACAACAAGGCCGGGGAGCTGTTTTTT; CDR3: CASKDPPSRDNKAGELFF
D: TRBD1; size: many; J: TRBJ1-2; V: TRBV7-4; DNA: TGTGCCAGCAGCCCTTTCGGGGCAGGGGGAATCTCTGGCTACACCTTC; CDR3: CASSPFGAGGISGYTF
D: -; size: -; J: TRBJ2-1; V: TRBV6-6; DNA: TGTGCCAGCGGAAGGGACTCCTACAATGAGCAGTTCTTC; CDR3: CASGRDSYNEQFF
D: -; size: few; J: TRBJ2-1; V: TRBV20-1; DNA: TGCAGTGCTAGGGCGGGAAAGGGGCAGTTCTTC; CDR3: CSARAGKGQFF